The T cell receptor (beta chain) under discussion was sequenced for a study of cytomegalovirus exposure and HLA in healthy donors. Across the whole study: The 110 or so validation repertoires used a platform that matched the one used for the roughly 700 first-cohort repertoires, as a later analysis reported. Study-level results: The tendency of first-cohort TCR clusters to co-occur in the roughly 120 validation repertoires was the finding of a later analysis. TCR beta chains numbering more than 150 were designated cytomegalovirus-associated.

For this clone: Antigen unknown.

The protocol was immunoSEQ multiplex PCR, while the TCRdb copy is restricted to in-frame clones and leaves out a portion. The table records about 120,000 clones, about nine tenths of them present only once. Germline V gives CDR1 SGHRS, CDR2 YFSETQ. The length of the CDR3 is 16 residues. J gave up 4 bases and V 4 bases, and 9 bases lay outside the gene matches. Sequencing used PBMCs. This TCR came from a man aged 18 to 29 in good health and CMV-seropositive. The gene calls are TRBV5-1 and TRBJ2-1; TRBD1 matches 9 bases. The CDR3 protein is CASSQQGAGGYNEQFF. CDR3 coding DNA: TGCGCCAGCAGCCAACAGGGGGCAGGTGGTTACAATGAGCAGTTCTTC.